This TCR beta chain was recovered during a study of cytotoxic CD8 clonotypes in ibrutinib-treated CLL. Study-level information: Following a median roughly 13 months of treatment, with a range of 6 to 36, response samples were taken.

A word on this clone: The antigen remains unidentified.

There are 12 residues in the CDR3. CDR1 is MNHEY, CDR2 SVGAGI, per germline. The V gene lost 6 bases and the J gene lost 4 bases, with 9 bases spanning the gap. TCRdb's copy holds only in-frame clones and misses some; the assay was immunoSEQ multiplex PCR. The sample lists roughly 29,000 clones, about 76% seen once, with roughly 48% in the top ten. Overall study findings and caveats: Clonality went up at ibrutinib response and then declined back toward baseline at progression. Public clonotypes, an uncommon group, contracted or remained stable on treatment.

The sequencing used PBMCs, collected after 36 months of ibrutinib treatment. The clonotype comes from a human donor with chronic lymphocytic leukemia. The chain is built from TRBV6-5 and TRBJ1-1; D remains unclear. This chain's CDR3 is CASRREATEAFF. CDR3 DNA: TGTGCCAGCAGACGGGAGGCCACTGAAGCTTTCTTT.